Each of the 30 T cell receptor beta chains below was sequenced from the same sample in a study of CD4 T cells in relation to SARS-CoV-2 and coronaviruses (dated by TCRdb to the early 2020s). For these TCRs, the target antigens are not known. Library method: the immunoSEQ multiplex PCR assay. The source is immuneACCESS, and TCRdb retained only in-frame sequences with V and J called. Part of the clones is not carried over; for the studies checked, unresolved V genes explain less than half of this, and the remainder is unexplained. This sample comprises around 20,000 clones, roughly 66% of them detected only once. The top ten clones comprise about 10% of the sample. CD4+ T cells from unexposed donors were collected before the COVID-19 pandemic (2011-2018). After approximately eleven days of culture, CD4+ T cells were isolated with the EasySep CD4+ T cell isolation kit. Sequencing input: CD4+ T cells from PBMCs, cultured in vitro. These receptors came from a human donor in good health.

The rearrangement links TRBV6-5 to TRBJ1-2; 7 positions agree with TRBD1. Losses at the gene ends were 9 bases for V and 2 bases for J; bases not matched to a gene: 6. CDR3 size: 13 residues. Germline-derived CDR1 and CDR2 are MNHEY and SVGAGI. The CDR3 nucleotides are TGTGCCAGTGCCGGGACAGCGAACTATGGCTACACCTTC. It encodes CASAGTANYGYTF.

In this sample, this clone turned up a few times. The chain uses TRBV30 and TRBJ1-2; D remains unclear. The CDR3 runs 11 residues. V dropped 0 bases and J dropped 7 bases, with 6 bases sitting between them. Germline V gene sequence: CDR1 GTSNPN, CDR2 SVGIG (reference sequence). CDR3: CAWSVEGGYTF. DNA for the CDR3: TGTGCCTGGAGTGTAGAAGGTGGCTACACCTTC. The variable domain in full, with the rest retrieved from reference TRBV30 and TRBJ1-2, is SQTIHQWPATLVQPVGSPLSLECTVEGTSNPNLYWYRQAAGRGLQLLFYSVGIGQISSEVPQNLSASRPQDRQFILSSKKLLLSDSGFYLCAWSVEGGYTFGSGTRLTVV.

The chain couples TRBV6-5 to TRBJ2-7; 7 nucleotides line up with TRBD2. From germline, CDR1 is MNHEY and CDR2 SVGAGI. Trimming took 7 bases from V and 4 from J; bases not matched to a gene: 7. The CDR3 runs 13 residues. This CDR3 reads CASTRGGRYEQYF. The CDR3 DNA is TGTGCCAGCACCCGGGGCGGGAGATACGAGCAGTACTTC.

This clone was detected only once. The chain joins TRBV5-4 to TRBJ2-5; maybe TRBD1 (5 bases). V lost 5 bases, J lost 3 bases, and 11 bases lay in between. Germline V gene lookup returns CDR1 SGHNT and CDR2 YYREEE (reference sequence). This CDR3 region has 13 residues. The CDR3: CASRGRVEETQYF. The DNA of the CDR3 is TGTGCCAGCAGGGGCAGGGTAGAAGAGACCCAGTACTTC. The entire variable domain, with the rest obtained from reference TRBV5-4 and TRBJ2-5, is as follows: ETGVTQSPTHLIKTRGQQVTLRCSSQSGHNTVSWYQQALGQGPQFIFQYYREEENGRGNFPPRFSGLQFPNYSSELNVNALELDDSALYLCASRGRVEETQYFGPGTRLLVL.

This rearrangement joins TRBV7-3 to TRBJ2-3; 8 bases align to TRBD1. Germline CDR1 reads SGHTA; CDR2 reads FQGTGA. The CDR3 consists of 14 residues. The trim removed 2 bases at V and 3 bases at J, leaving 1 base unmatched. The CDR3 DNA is TGTGCCAGCAGCTTAGGGGACAGGACAGATACGCAGTATTTT. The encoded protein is CASSLGDRTDTQYF. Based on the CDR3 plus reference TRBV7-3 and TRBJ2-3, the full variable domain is GAGVSQTPSNKVTEKGKYVELRCDPISGHTALYWYRQSLGQGPEFLIYFQGTGAADDSGLPNDRFFAVRPEGSVSTLKIQRTERGDSAVYLCASSLGDRTDTQYFGPGTRLTVL.

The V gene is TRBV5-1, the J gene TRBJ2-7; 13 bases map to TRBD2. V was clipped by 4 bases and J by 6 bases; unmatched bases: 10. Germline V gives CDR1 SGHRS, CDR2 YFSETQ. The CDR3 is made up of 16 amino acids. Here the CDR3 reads CASSTGTSGAPSEQYF. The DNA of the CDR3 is TGCGCCAGCAGCACCGGGACTAGCGGGGCCCCCAGCGAGCAGTACTTC.

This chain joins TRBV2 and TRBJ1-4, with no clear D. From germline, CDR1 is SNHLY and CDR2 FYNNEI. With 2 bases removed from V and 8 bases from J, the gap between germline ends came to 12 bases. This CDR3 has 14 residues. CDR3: CASSEMLAREKLFF. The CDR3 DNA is TGTGCCAGCAGTGAAATGTTGGCTCGGGAAAAACTGTTTTTT.

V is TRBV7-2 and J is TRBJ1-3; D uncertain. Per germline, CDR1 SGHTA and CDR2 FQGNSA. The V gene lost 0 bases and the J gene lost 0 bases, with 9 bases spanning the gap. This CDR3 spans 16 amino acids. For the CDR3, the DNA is TGTGCCAGCAGCTTAGCGCCGGCAGGCTCTGGAAACACCATATATTTT. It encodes CASSLAPAGSGNTIYF.

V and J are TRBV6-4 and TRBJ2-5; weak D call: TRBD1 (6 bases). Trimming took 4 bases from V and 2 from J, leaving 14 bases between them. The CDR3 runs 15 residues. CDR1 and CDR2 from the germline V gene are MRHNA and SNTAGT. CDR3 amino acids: CASSARRTEQETQYF. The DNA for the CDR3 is TGTGCCAGCAGTGCACGGAGGACAGAGCAAGAGACCCAGTACTTC.

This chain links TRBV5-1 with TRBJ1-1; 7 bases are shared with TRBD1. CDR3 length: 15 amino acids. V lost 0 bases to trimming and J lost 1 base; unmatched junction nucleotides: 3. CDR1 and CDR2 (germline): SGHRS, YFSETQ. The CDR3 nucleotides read TGCGCCAGCAGCTTGGTGGCAGGGGGGAACACTGAAGCTTTCTTT. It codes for CASSLVAGGNTEAFF.

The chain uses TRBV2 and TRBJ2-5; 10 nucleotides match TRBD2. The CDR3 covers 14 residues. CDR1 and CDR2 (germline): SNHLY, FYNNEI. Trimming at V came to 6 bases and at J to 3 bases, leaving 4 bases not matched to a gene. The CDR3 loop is CASRTLAGEETQYF. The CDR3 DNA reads TGTGCCAGCAGAACCCTAGCGGGGGAAGAGACCCAGTACTTC.

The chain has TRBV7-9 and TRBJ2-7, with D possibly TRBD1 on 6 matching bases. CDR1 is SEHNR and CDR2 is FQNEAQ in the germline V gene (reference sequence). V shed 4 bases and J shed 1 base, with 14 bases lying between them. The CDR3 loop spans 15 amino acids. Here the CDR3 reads CASSSQGAESYEQYF. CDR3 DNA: TGTGCCAGCAGCTCACAGGGAGCTGAATCCTACGAGCAGTACTTC. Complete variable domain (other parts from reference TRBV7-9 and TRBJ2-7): DTGVSQNPRHKITKRGQNVTFRCDPISEHNRLYWYRQTLGQGPEFLTYFQNEAQLEKSRLLSDRFSAERPKGSFSTLEIQRTEQGDSAMYLCASSSQGAESYEQYFGPGTRLTVT.

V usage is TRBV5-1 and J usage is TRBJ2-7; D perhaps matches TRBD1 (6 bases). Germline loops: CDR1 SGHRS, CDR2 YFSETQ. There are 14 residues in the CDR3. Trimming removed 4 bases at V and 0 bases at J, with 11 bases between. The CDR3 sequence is CASSRDRLSYEQYF. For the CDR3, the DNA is TGCGCCAGCAGCCGTGACAGGCTCTCCTACGAGCAGTACTTC.

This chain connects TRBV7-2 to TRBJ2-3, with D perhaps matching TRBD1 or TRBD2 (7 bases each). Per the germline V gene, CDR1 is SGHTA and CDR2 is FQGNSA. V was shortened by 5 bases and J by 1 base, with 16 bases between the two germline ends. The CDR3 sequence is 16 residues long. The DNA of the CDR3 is TGTGCCAGCAGCCCTTTGGCAGGGGGGGGCACAGATACGCAGTATTTT. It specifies CASSPLAGGGTDTQYF.

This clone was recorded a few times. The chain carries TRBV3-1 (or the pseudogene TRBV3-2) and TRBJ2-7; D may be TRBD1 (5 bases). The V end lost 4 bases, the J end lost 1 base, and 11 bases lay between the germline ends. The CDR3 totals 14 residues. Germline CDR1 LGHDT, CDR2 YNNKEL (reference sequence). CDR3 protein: CASSPGPGSYEQYF. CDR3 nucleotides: TGTGCCAGCAGCCCAGGCCCAGGGTCCTACGAGCAGTACTTC.

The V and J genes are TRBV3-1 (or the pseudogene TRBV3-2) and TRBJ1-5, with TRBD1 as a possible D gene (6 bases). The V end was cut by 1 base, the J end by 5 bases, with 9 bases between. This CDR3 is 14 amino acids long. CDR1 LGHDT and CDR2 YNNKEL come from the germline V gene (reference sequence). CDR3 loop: CASSQGRGHQPQHF. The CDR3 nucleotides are TGTGCCAGCAGCCAAGGACGGGGGCATCAGCCCCAGCATTTT.

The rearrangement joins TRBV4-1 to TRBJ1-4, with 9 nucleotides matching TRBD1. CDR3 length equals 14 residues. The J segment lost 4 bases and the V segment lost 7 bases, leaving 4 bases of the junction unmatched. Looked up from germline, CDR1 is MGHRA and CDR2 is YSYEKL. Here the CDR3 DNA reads TGCGCCAGCAAGTGGACAGGGGATAATGAAAAACTGTTTTTT. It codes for CASKWTGDNEKLFF.

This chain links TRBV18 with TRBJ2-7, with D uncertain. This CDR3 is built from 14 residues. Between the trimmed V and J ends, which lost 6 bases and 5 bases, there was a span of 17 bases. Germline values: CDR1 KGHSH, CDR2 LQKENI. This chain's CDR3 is CASSPMEKSNEQYF. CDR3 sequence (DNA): TGTGCCAGCTCCCCAATGGAGAAGTCCAACGAGCAGTACTTC.

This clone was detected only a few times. CDR3 in DNA: TGCGCCAGCAGCTTGGACAATCTAGGCTATGGCTACACCTTC. This encodes CASSLDNLGYGYTF. This chain links TRBV5-1 with TRBJ1-2; D uncertain. Trimming removed 0 bases from V and 4 bases from J, with 10 bases in between. Germline V CDR1 and CDR2: SGHRS, YFSETQ. There are 14 residues in the CDR3.

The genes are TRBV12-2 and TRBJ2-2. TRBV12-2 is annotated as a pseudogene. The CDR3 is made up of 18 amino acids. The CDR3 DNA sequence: TGTGCAAGTCGCTTACCAGAAACACTCTCTAATTCTACCGGGGAGCTGTTTTTT. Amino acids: CASRLPETLSNSTGELFF.

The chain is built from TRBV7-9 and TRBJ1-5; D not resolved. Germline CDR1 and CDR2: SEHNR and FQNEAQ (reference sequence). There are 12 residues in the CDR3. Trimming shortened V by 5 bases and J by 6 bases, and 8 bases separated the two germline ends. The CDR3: CASSREGQPQHF. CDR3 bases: TGTGCCAGCAGCCGCGAGGGTCAGCCCCAGCATTTT. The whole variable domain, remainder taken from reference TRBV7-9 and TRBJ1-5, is DTGVSQNPRHKITKRGQNVTFRCDPISEHNRLYWYRQTLGQGPEFLTYFQNEAQLEKSRLLSDRFSAERPKGSFSTLEIQRTEQGDSAMYLCASSREGQPQHFGDGTRLSIL.

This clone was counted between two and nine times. CDR3 nucleotide sequence: TGCGCCAGCAGCCAAGATTGGCAGGGCTTCCTCAATGAGCAGTTCTTC. Its protein product is CASSQDWQGFLNEQFF. This chain joins TRBV4-1 and TRBJ2-1; D may be TRBD1 (5 bases). The CDR3 loop spans 16 amino acids. Germline assignment: CDR1 MGHRA and CDR2 YSYEKL. V lost 0 bases and J 6 bases, leaving 15 bases between the germline ends.

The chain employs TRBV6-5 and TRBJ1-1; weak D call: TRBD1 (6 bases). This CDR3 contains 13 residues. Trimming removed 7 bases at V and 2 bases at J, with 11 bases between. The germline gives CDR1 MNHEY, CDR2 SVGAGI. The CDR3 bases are TGTGCCAGCACCATAGGGGGTAACACTGAAGCTTTCTTT. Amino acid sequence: CASTIGGNTEAFF.

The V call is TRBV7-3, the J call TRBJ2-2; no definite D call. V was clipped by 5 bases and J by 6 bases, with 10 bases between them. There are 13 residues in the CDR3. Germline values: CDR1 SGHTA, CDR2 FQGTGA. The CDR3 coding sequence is TGTGCCAGCAGCCCCACCCTCCCCGGGGAGCTGTTTTTT. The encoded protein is CASSPTLPGELFF.

The CDR3 coding sequence is TGTGCCAGCAGCGCCGAGGGACGACTAGCGGGAGGTCCCTCTGGGGCCAACGTCCTGACTTTC. Protein sequence: CASSAEGRLAGGPSGANVLTF. V is TRBV6-6 and J is TRBJ2-6; 13 bases fit TRBD2. The length of the CDR3 is 21 residues. The germline CDR1 and CDR2 sequences are MNHNY and SVGAGI (reference sequence). Losses at the gene ends were 6 bases for V and 0 bases for J; bases not matched to a gene: 14.

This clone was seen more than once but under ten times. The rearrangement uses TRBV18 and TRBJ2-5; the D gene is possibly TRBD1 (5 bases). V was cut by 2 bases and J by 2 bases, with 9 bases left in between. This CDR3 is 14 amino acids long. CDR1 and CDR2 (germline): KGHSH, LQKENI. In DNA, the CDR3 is TGTGCCAGCTCACCAAAGGCAGGGCAAGAGACCCAGTACTTC. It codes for CASSPKAGQETQYF.

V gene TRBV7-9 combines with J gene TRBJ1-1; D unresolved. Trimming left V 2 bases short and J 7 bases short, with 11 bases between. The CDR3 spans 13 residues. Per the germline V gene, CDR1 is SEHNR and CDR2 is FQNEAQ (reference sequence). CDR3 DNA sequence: TGTGCCAGCAGCTTAATCTGGGCCCGTGAAGCTTTCTTT. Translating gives CASSLIWAREAFF. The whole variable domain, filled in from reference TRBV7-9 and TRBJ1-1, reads DTGVSQNPRHKITKRGQNVTFRCDPISEHNRLYWYRQTLGQGPEFLTYFQNEAQLEKSRLLSDRFSAERPKGSFSTLEIQRTEQGDSAMYLCASSLIWAREAFFGQGTRLTVV.

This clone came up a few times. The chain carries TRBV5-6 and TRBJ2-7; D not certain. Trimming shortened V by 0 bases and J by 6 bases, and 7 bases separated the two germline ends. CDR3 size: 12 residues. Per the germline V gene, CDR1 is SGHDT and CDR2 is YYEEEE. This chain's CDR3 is CASSLAGFEQYF. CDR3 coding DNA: TGTGCCAGCAGCTTGGCCGGGTTCGAGCAGTACTTC.

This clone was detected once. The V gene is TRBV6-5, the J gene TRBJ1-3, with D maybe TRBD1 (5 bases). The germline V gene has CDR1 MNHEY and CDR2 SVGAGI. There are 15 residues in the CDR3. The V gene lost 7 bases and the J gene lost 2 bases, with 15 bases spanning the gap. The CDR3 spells CASTQGLGTGNTIYF. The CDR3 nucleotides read TGTGCCAGCACCCAGGGATTGGGGACTGGAAACACCATATATTTT.

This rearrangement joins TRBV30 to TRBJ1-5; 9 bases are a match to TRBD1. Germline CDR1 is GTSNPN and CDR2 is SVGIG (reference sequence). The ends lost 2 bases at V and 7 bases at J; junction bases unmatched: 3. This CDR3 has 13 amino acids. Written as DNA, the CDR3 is TGTGCCTGGAGTAAACAGGGGGCCCAGCCCCAGCATTTT. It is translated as CAWSKQGAQPQHF.